Below are 7 T cell receptor beta chains sequenced from a single sample in a study of T cells of healthy individuals. One entry per CDR3 protein, called by TCRdb with MiXCR from the 5' RACE reads. The table records some 41,000 distinct CDR3 sequences, approximately 4.9% of them present only once. All receptors derive from a human donor in good health.

This clonotype was detected ten times or more. The CDR3 nucleotides are TGTGCCAGCAGTCAGAGGGGTATCGCTCTGAACACCGGGGAGCTGTTTTTT. Protein sequence: CASSQRGIALNTGELFF. V is TRBV6-5 and J is TRBJ2-2, with D perhaps being TRBD1 or TRBD2 (5 bases each). The germline V and J ends were trimmed by 5 bases and 1 base, with 17 bases remaining between them. The CDR3 totals 17 residues. The germline gives CDR1 MNHEY, CDR2 SVGAGI.

At least ten counts were recorded for this clonotype. The CDR3 sequence: CASSNLPRPITGELFF. CDR3 bases: TGTGCCAGCAGTAACCTTCCTCGACCGATCACCGGGGAGCTGTTTTTT. The genes are TRBV6-5 and TRBJ2-2; D remains unclear. CDR3 length equals 16 residues. Germline V gene lookup returns CDR1 MNHEY and CDR2 SVGAGI. With 5 bases removed from V and 4 bases from J, the gap between germline ends came to 17 bases.

The DNA of the CDR3 is TGTGCCAGTAGTATCGGGGCCCTAAGTGGTGATGGCTACACCTTC. Its protein is CASSIGALSGDGYTF. The chain couples TRBV19 to TRBJ1-2; D may be TRBD1 (5 bases). The V gene's germline CDR1 is LNHDA and CDR2 SQIVND (reference sequence). The CDR3 consists of 15 residues. V was clipped by 3 bases and J by 6 bases, with 17 bases between them.

This clonotype was seen only a few times. The J gene is TRBJ1-6, the V gene TRBV10-3, with TRBD1 identical over 9 bases. From germline, CDR1 is ENHRY and CDR2 SYGVKD. The CDR3 totals 15 residues. The V and J ends lost 6 bases and 5 bases, in that order; junction bases with no gene match: 5. CDR3 amino acids: CAIRRGQGDNSPLHF. The CDR3 nucleotides are TGTGCCATCAGAAGGGGACAGGGAGATAATTCACCCCTCCACTTT.

This clonotype was detected ten times or more. In nucleotides, the CDR3 is TGTGCCAGCAGCCAGGCCGGTACTAGCCCCTACGAGCAGTACTTC. Its protein is CASSQAGTSPYEQYF. This chain uses TRBV3-1 with TRBJ2-7; a weak D match, TRBD2 (6 bases). The CDR3 runs to 15 residues. V was pared by 3 bases and J by 2 bases, with 14 bases between. CDR1 LGHDT and CDR2 YNNKEL come from the germline V gene (reference sequence).

This clonotype was recorded once. The V call is TRBV5-1, the J call TRBJ2-2; 10 nucleotides align to TRBD1. Germline assignment: CDR1 SGHRS and CDR2 YFSETQ. J gave up 0 bases and V 3 bases, and 11 bases lay outside the gene matches. This CDR3 is built from 19 residues. The CDR3 sequence is CASSSGRDRGGPNTGELFF. CDR3 nucleotides: TGCGCCAGCAGCTCGGGCCGGGACAGGGGAGGACCGAACACCGGGGAGCTGTTTTTT.

In this sample, this clonotype turned up many times. The chain is built from TRBV7-2 and TRBJ2-1; perhaps TRBD2 as D (5 bases). The CDR3 sequence is 15 residues long. Germline V lookup: CDR1 SGHTA, CDR2 FQGNSA. V dropped 1 base and J dropped 6 bases, with 13 bases sitting between them. The DNA for the CDR3 is TGTGCCAGCAGCTTAGGGCCGGGGATGGGCAATGAGCAGTTCTTC. Protein product: CASSLGPGMGNEQFF.